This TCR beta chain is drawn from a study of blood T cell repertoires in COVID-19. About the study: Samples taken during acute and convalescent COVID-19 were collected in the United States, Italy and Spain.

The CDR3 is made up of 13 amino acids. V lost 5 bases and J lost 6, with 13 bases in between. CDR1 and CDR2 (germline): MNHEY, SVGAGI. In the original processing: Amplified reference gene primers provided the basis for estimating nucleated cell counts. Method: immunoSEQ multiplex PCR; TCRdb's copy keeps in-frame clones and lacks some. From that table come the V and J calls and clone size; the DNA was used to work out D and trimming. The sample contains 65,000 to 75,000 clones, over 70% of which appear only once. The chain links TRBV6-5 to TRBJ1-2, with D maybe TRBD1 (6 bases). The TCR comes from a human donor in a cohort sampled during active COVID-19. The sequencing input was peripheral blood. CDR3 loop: CASSRTEQNGYTF. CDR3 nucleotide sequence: TGTGCCAGCAGTCGGACAGAACAGAATGGCTACACCTTC.